This TCR beta chain was documented in a study of a mutant IDH1 vaccine in newly diagnosed glioma. With 4 bases removed from V and 1 base from J, the gap between germline ends came to 14 bases. The CDR3 has 15 amino acids. Germline V lookup: CDR1 SGDLS, CDR2 YYNGEE. Time point in this sample: baseline, week 1 (first vaccination visit). The treatment here: pre-vaccination baseline after standard-of-care therapy. Repertoires were generated with immunoSEQ multiplex PCR, while TCRdb's copy carries only in-frame clones and drops some. This table has 65,000 to 70,000 clones, over 70% appearing once. The chain employs TRBV9 and TRBJ1-1; D is possibly TRBD1 (5 bases). The sample here was peripheral blood mononuclear cells (PBMCs), taken from a glioma patient treated with radiotherapy, temozolomide or both. The TCR sequence derives from a woman under 30 with glioma. Some clones in this sample may be carry-over from other donors' samples. In nucleotides, the CDR3 is TGTGCCAGCAGCCCCCAGGGACTTAGGAACACTGAAGCTTTCTTT. It translates to CASSPQGLRNTEAFF.